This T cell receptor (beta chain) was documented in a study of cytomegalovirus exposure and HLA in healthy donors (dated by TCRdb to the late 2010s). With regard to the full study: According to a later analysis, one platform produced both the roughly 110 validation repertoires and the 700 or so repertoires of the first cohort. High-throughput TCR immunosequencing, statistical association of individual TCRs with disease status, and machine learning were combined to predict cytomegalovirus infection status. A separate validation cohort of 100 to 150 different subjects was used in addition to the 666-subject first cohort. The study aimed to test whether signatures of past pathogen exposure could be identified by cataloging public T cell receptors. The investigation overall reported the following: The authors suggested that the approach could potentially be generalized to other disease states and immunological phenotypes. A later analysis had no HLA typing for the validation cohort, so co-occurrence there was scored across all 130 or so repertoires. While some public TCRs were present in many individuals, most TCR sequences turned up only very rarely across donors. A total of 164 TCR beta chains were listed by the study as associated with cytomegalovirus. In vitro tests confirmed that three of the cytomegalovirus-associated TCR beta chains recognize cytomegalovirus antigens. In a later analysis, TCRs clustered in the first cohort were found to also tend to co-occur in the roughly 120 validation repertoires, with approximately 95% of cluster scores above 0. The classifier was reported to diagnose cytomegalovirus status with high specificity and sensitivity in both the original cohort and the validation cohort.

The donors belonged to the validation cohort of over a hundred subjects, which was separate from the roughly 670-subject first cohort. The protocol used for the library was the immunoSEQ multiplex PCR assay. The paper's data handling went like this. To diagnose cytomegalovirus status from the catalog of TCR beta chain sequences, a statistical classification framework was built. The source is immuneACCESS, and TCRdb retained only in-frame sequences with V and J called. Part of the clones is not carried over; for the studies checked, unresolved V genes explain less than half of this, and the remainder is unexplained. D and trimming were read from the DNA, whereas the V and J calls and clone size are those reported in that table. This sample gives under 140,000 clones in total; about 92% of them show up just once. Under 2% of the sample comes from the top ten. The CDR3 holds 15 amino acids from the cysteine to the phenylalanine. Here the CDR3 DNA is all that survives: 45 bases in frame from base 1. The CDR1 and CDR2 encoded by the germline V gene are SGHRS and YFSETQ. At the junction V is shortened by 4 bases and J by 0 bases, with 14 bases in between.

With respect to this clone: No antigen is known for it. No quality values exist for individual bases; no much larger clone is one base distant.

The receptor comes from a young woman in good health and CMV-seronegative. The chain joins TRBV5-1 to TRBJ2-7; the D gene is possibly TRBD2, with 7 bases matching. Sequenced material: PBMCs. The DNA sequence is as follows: TGCGCCAGCAGCCCGTCCGCGGGGGCCTCCTACGAGCAGTACTTC. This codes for CASSPSAGASYEQYF.